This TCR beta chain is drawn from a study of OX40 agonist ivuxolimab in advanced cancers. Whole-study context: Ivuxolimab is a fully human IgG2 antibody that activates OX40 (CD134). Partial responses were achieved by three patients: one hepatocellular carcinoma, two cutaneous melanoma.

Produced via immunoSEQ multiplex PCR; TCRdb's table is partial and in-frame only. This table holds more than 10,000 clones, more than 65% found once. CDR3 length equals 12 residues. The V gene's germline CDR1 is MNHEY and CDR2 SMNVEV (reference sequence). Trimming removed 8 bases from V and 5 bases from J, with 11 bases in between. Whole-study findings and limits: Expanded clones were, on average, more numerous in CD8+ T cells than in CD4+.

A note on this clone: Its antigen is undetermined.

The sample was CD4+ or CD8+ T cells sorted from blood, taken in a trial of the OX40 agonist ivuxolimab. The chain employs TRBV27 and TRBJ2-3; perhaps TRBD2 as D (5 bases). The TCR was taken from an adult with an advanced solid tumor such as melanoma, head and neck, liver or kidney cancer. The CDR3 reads CASRDGVDTQYF. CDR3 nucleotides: TGTGCCAGCCGAGACGGGGTAGATACGCAGTATTTT.